These T cell receptor beta chains were read from a single sample in a study of T-cell memory formation after mild COVID-19. TCRdb called the 5' RACE reads again in MiXCR, with one record for every CDR3 protein. The sample contains around 200,000 distinct CDR3 sequences, about 10% of which appear only once. The sample taken for sequencing was PBMCs or a T cell subset sorted from them (not recorded which). These receptors originate from a man between 18 and 35 years old who had mild COVID-19 (a few samples of this study predate the infection). Cell type and time point are not known. CDR3s include the opening cysteine and the closing phenylalanine or tryptophan. D genes are given only for firm matches. A clone size is listed for some rows: how often the clone was seen (once, few, many), or a class if it is expanded.

TGCAGTGCGCCGACTAGCGGACATAATGAGCAGTTCTTC CSAPTSGHNEQFF TRBV20-1 TRBD2 TRBJ2-1 .
TGCAGCGTTGAAGATCGGCCTGGTAACACTGAAGCTTTCTTT CSVEDRPGNTEAFF TRBV29-1 . TRBJ1-1 .
TGCGCCAGCAGCCAAGGGACAATCTACGAGCAGTACTTC CASSQGTIYEQYF TRBV4-1 . TRBJ2-7 few
TGTGCCTGGAGCATGAGGGGGACCATATCACCCCTCCACTTT CAWSMRGTISPLHF TRBV30 . TRBJ1-6 .
TGTGCCAGCAGCCGTCGGGGTAGACAAGAGACCCAGTACTTC CASSRRGRQETQYF TRBV6-5 . TRBJ2-5 few
TGTGCCAGCAGTTCAACAGGGGGCCATCAGCCCCAGCATTTT CASSSTGGHQPQHF TRBV6-5 TRBD1 TRBJ1-5 .
TGTGCTAGTGGTCTAGAGAGCTCCTACAATGAGCAGTTCTTC CASGLESSYNEQFF TRBV12-5 . TRBJ2-1 .
TGTGCCAGCAGCCAAGACGGCAGGGGAACTAATGAAAAACTGTTTTTT CASSQDGRGTNEKLFF TRBV4-2 . TRBJ1-4 .
TGCAGCGTCGGACAGGGAGCCAAAAACATTCAGTACTTC CSVGQGAKNIQYF TRBV29-1 TRBD1 TRBJ2-4 few
TGTGCCAGCAGCCACCCCGCGAAGGAGACCCAGTACTTC CASSHPAKETQYF TRBV5-4 . TRBJ2-5 few
TGTGCCAGCAGTAAACTAGCGGGGGGAATCGGGGAGCTGTTTTTT CASSKLAGGIGELFF TRBV2 TRBD2 TRBJ2-2 .
TGTGCCAGCAGTGAAGCGCTCGGGGATTCTGGCTACACCTTC CASSEALGDSGYTF TRBV6-1 . TRBJ1-2 .
TGTGCCAGCCGCTCTACGGGGAACACCATATATTTT CASRSTGNTIYF TRBV19 . TRBJ1-3 .
TGCAGTTCACCCCGGGACAGGGGGAACACTGAAGCTTTCTTT CSSPRDRGNTEAFF TRBV20-1 TRBD1 TRBJ1-1 .
TGTGCCAGCAGTCCAAAAATGCCCGGGGAGCTGTTTTTT CASSPKMPGELFF TRBV2 . TRBJ2-2 few
TGCGCCAGCAGCTTGGCCGTCGCGTCCGGGGAGCTGTTTTTT CASSLAVASGELFF TRBV5-1 . TRBJ2-2 .
TGTGCCCTAGTCCGCAGGGGGCGAAGTGACACCGGGGAGCTGTTTTTT CALVRRGRSDTGELFF TRBV19 TRBD1 TRBJ2-2 .
TGCAGCTCTTCTAGTTTGGAGGGGGATTCATATACGCAGTATTTT CSSSSLEGDSYTQYF TRBV29-1 . TRBJ2-3 .
TGTGCCAGCAGCCACCTCTCGAGTGTGAGGACTGAAGCTTTCTTT CASSHLSSVRTEAFF TRBV3-1 . TRBJ1-1 few
TGTGCCAGCAGCCTACTAGCGGTTGGCGAGACCCAGTACTTC CASSLLAVGETQYF TRBV7-9 TRBD2 TRBJ2-5 .
TGTGCCAGCAGCGGGACAGGGGGCTCAGATACGCAGTATTTT CASSGTGGSDTQYF TRBV7-3 TRBD1 TRBJ2-3 few
TGTGCCAGCACCCTTTCCGGGTCCTATGGCTACACCTTC CASTLSGSYGYTF TRBV7-9 . TRBJ1-2 few
TGTGCCAGCAGCGCTGAGGCAGGACGGGACCAGTACTTC CASSAEAGRDQYF TRBV7-8 . TRBJ2-5 few
TGTGCCAGCAGTGGATTGACAGGGTTGGATCAGCCCCAGCATTTT CASSGLTGLDQPQHF TRBV6-1 TRBD1 TRBJ1-5 many
TGTGCCAGCAGTTACTCGTTCGTCAGTAATAGCAATCAGCCCCAGCATTTT CASSYSFVSNSNQPQHF TRBV6-5 . TRBJ1-5 .
TGTGCCAGCAGTTCGGGGGGTTCACCCCTCCACTTT CASSSGGSPLHF TRBV28 . TRBJ1-6 .
TGTGCCAGCAACCCTTTCGGGACTACTAATGAAAAACTGTTTTTT CASNPFGTTNEKLFF TRBV7-9 . TRBJ1-4 few
TGTGCCAGCAGTCTGACAGGGCGGAGCGGGGAGCTGTTTTTT CASSLTGRSGELFF TRBV2 TRBD1 TRBJ2-2 .
TGTGCCAGCAGCTCGGGACAGGGGTACGGCGGAAAACTGTTTTTT CASSSGQGYGGKLFF TRBV7-2 TRBD1 TRBJ1-4 .
TGTGCCAGCAGCCGTCGGACAGTTCAGTCCTACGAGCAGTACTTC CASSRRTVQSYEQYF TRBV5-4 . TRBJ2-7 .
TGTGCCAGCAGCTTGGACAGCGACTATGGCTACACCTTC CASSLDSDYGYTF TRBV7-8 . TRBJ1-2 .
TGCGCCAGCAGCCAGCCCTCAGACAGGGTCAACTATGGCTACACCTTC CASSQPSDRVNYGYTF TRBV4-1 TRBD1 TRBJ1-2 .
TGTGCCAGCAGCCTCAGGACAGGGGTCATCTACGAGCAGTACTTC CASSLRTGVIYEQYF TRBV11-2 TRBD1 TRBJ2-7 .
TGTGCCAGCATAAAAGGACAACTCGCGAACACCGGGGAGCTGTTTTTT CASIKGQLANTGELFF TRBV5-5 . TRBJ2-2 many
TGCGCCAGCACCGAAGGACGCCCGTCGGCAGAGACCCAGTACTTC CASTEGRPSAETQYF TRBV5-1 . TRBJ2-5 many
TGTGCCAGCTCACCGGAGGGACGGGGTCAGCCCCAGCATTTT CASSPEGRGQPQHF TRBV18 . TRBJ1-5 few
TGTGCCAGCAGTTACTCATTTCCACAGGCAGGGATTGCAGATACGCAGTATTTT CASSYSFPQAGIADTQYF TRBV6-5 . TRBJ2-3 few
TGTGCCAGCTCAAACCGGGAACTCTCTGGGGCCAACGTCCTGACTTTC CASSNRELSGANVLTF TRBV18 . TRBJ2-6 .
TGTGCCAGCAGTTTGCACAGGGGGGTCGCTGAAGCTTTCTTT CASSLHRGVAEAFF TRBV12-3/TRBV12-4 TRBD1 TRBJ1-1 .
TGTGCCAGCAGCATCCGGACTAGCGGGGGCAATGAGCAGTTCTTC CASSIRTSGGNEQFF TRBV7-2 TRBD2 TRBJ2-1 few
TGTGCCAGCAGCGGTAGAGGGGGGAGCACCGGGGAGCTGTTTTTT CASSGRGGSTGELFF TRBV9 . TRBJ2-2 .